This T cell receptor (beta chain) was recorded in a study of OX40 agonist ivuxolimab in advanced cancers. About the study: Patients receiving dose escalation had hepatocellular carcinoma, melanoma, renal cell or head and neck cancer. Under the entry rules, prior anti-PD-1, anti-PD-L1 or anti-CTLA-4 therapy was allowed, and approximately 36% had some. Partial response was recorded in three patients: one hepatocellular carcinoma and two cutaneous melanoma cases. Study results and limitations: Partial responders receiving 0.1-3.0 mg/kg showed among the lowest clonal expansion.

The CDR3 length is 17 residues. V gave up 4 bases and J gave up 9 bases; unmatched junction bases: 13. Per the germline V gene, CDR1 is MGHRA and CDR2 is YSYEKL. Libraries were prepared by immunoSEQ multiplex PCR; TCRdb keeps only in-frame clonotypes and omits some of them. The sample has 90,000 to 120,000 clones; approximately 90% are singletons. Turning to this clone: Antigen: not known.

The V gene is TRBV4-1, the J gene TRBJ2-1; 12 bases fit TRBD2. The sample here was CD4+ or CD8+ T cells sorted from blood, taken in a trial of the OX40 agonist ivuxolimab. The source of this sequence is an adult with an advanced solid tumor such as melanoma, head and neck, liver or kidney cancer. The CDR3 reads CASSPSPTSGSYAEQFF. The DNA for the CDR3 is TGCGCCAGCAGCCCATCCCCGACTAGCGGGAGCTATGCTGAGCAGTTCTTC.